This TCR beta chain was sequenced in a study of T cells after yellow fever vaccination (dated by TCRdb to about 2019). Turning to the overall study: Libraries from fractions with low cell numbers were prepared with the SMART-Seq v4 Ultra Low Input RNA kit. Bulk TCR alpha and beta repertoires were sequenced longitudinally to track T-cell clones before and after primary and booster YFV17D yellow fever vaccination. Blood was collected at multiple timepoints before and after primary and secondary immunization, and bulk PBMC replicates and cell subsets were isolated. Two healthy male donors, one aged 18 to 30 and one aged 30 to 40 years, made up the cohort.

This clonotype occurred a few times. Its binding antigen is unknown. The input lacks base qualities; no much larger clone sits a single base away. TCR cDNA was synthesized by 5'RACE template switching, through which a universal primer site and unique molecular identifiers were introduced. Priming of cDNA synthesis was performed from both the TCR alpha and TCR beta constant segments. Library amplification involved two PCR steps, and the second step added sample barcodes and sequencing adapters. Libraries were sequenced on Illumina HiSeq 2500 (2x100 bp) or NovaSeq (2x150 bp). Per the authors' processing: MIGEC handled demultiplexing of reads and collapsing into UMI consensus sequences, while MiXCR performed V(D)J alignment. Using edgeR on replicate PBMC samples, clonotypes were called vaccine-responding if FDR was below 0.01 and the log2 fold change was above 5 up to day 15. Bulk clonotypes were assigned CD4 or CD8 identity according to which sequenced CD4 or CD8 repertoire held them at higher abundance. The public reads were quality trimmed at Q25 with fastp and then assembled into clones with MiXCR by TCRdb, keeping productive beta chains. Rows with a matching CDR3 protein are joined into one entry that keeps the most common DNA and genes. The V and J calls and clone size come from TCRdb's table, not from the authors' own analysis. Recorded for this sample are a few hundred thousand distinct CDR3 sequences; about 19% of them occurred a single time. 14% of the sample is taken by the ten largest.

The treatment or condition label corresponds to: live attenuated yellow fever vaccine strain. At every blood-draw timepoint, two biological replicates of bulk PBMCs were collected. A standard Ficoll-Paque protocol was used to isolate PBMCs from peripheral blood. TriZol was used to extract RNA from bulk PBMCs, CD4 and CD8 fractions, and dextramer-positive and dextramer-negative fractions. For CDR1 and CDR2, the germline V gene lists SGHTA and FQGNSA. V is clipped by 1 base and J by 0 bases, and the sequence between their germline boundaries is 8 bases long. Reading from cysteine to phenylalanine, the CDR3 counts 15 amino acids. The sequence is cut down to CDR3 DNA, 45 bases in frame from base 1. What the authors observed across the whole study: The secondary T-cell response was weaker than the primary response but faster, peaking on day 5 instead of day 15. Most clones expanded after primary vaccination (almost 97% of CD4 and over 80% of CD8) were re-detected after the booster, suggesting that broad memory maintenance occurred. A small fraction of clonotypes appeared in both the CD4 and CD8 compartments, likely as a result of convergent recombination. Because abundant contaminating clonotypes from the bulk population could be contained in FACS-sorted repertoires, computational filtering was required. Only two donors were included in the study, so the extent to which the findings can be generalized is limited.

The source of this sequence is a man aged 30 to 45 who received the YFV17D yellow fever vaccine. The specimen comprised PBMCs, sampled 15 days after the yellow fever booster vaccination. The V and J genes are TRBV7-2 and TRBJ2-3, with the D gene too uncertain to name. In nucleotide form, the sequence is TGTGCCAGCAGCTTAGTACTTACTAGCACAGATACGCAGTATTTT. It codes for CASSLVLTSTDTQYF.